The entry below gives a single T cell receptor beta chain sequence along with its context. Antigen: not known. Trimming removed 7 bases from V and 4 bases from J; junction bases left unmatched: 11. Germline-derived CDR1 and CDR2 are ENHRY and SYGVKD. The CDR3 has 15 residues. Primed by a sample-barcoded 5' primer and a J-beta primer mix, a second PCR proceeded for roughly 6 to 12 cycles. MiXCR, applied by TCRdb to the 5' RACE reads, yields one record per CDR3 protein. The sample lists about 1 million distinct CDR3 sequences, less than 50% seen once, with 18% in the top ten. The sample is drawn from a study of blood T cells in healthy people across ages. Study outcomes and limitations: Per million T cells, the diversity of TCR beta decreased roughly linearly as age advanced.

The sequence derives from a woman aged 55-69 years in good health. This chain uses TRBV10-3 with TRBJ2-3; TRBD2 matches 7 bases. The sequencing input was blood. The CDR3 DNA reads as TGTGCCATCACCGAGGAGGGAGGGCCATCAGATACGCAGTATTTT. Translation: CAITEEGGPSDTQYF.